This T cell receptor beta chain originates from a study of cytomegalovirus exposure and HLA in healthy donors. After removal of 0 bases from V and 5 bases from J, the junction contained 8 bases not matched to a gene. Per the germline V gene, CDR1 is SGHNT and CDR2 is YYREEE (reference sequence). This CDR3 has 16 amino acids. The PCR had 60 Vbeta and 13 Jbeta primers. Sequencing was performed with immunoSEQ multiplex PCR; in TCRdb, only in-frame clones are kept and a portion is missing. The top ten hold around 4% of the sample, which has 130,000 to 150,000 clones, just under 70% seen once. This clone has just a few counts.

The chain combines TRBV5-4 with TRBJ2-5, with 9 bases identical to TRBD1. The TCR sequence derives from a man in his 60s in good health and CMV-seronegative. Sequencing used PBMCs. The CDR3 coding sequence is TGTGCCAGCAGCTTGGGATCCACAGGGGGCCGGGAGACCCAGTACTTC. Translating gives CASSLGSTGGRETQYF.